The entry below gives a single T cell receptor beta chain sequence along with its context. Distinct nucleotide sequences in the sample also encode this CDR3. V was pared by 2 bases and J by 10 bases, with 9 bases between. The CDR3 extends over 13 amino acids. Germline V gene data show CDR1 as MNHNS and CDR2 as SASEGT. Source study methods: Amplifying reference gene primers gave estimates of nucleated cell counts. The table came from immunoSEQ multiplex PCR; TCRdb's copy has only in-frame clones and leaves some out. V and J calls and clone size are copied from that table; D and trimming were computed from the DNA. The sample has about 120,000 clones, about 85% seen once. The data are from a study of blood T cell repertoires in COVID-19.

V usage is TRBV6-1 and J usage is TRBJ1-6; D possibly corresponds to TRBD1 (5 bases). The TCR sequence derives from a man aged 55 to 70 with acute or convalescent COVID-19. The sample taken for sequencing was peripheral blood. The CDR3 DNA reads TGTGCCAGCAGTGAAACGGGGGGATCACCCCTCCACTTT. Translated, it gives CASSETGGSPLHF.